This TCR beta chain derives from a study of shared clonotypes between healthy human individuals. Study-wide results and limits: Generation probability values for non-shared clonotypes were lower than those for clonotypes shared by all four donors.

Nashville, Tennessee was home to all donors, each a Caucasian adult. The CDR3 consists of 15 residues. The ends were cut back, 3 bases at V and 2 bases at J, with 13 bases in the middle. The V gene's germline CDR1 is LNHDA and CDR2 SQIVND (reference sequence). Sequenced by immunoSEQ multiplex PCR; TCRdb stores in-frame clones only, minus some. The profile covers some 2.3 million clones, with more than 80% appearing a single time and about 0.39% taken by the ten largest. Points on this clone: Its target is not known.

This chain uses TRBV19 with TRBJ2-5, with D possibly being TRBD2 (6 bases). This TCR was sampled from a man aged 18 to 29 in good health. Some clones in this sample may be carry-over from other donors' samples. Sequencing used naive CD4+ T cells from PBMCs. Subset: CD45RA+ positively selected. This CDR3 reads CASSMRIRGQETQYF. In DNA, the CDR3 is TGTGCCAGTAGTATGAGAATTCGGGGGCAAGAGACCCAGTACTTC.